These 6 T cell receptor beta chains were sequenced from one sample in a study of OX40 agonist ivuxolimab in advanced cancers. Measured with immunoSEQ multiplex PCR; TCRdb has only the in-frame clones, and not every one. The repertoire has 80,000 to 100,000 clones, 87% of them found once; the top ten carry 0.5% to 0.55%. The source was CD4+ or CD8+ T cells sorted from blood, collected in a trial of the OX40 agonist ivuxolimab. These receptors all come from an adult with an advanced solid tumor such as melanoma, head and neck, liver or kidney cancer.

The rearrangement joins TRBV28 to TRBJ1-6; 8 nucleotides align to TRBD1. The V gene's germline CDR1 is MDHEN and CDR2 SYDVKM. The CDR3 contains 14 residues. The J segment lost 6 bases and the V segment lost 11 bases, leaving 9 bases of the junction unmatched. Written as DNA, the CDR3 is TGTGCCCAAAGCCGACAGGGGCCTAATTCACCCCTCCACTTT. This codes for CAQSRQGPNSPLHF. The full variable domain, in which reference TRBV28 and TRBJ1-6 provide the parts outside the CDR3, is DVKVTQSSRYLVKRTGEKVFLECVQDMDHENMFWYRQDPGLGLRLIYFSYDVKMKEKGDIPEGYSVSREKKERFSLILESASTNQTSMYLCAQSRQGPNSPLHFGNGTRLTVT.

This chain joins TRBV19 and TRBJ1-1; unclear D gene. V lost 6 bases, J lost 4 bases, and 12 bases lay in between. Germline CDR1 and CDR2: LNHDA and SQIVND (reference sequence). The CDR3 is 13 amino acids. The CDR3 spells CASRHPGSTEAFF. CDR3 in DNA: TGTGCCAGTAGGCACCCGGGGAGCACTGAAGCTTTCTTT.

The CDR3 DNA sequence: TGCGCCAGCAGCTTGGCCGGGACAGGGGGCGTCACCGGGGAGCTGTTTTTT. Its protein product is CASSLAGTGGVTGELFF. The rearrangement uses TRBV5-1 and TRBJ2-2; 12 bases agree with TRBD1. Germline trimming cut 0 bases from V and 4 bases from J; bases unmatched to any gene: 4. The CDR3 is made up of 17 amino acids. The germline gives CDR1 SGHRS, CDR2 YFSETQ.

The chain couples TRBV5-1 to TRBJ2-5; TRBD1 aligns across 9 bases. CDR3 length equals 17 residues. V trimming: 0 bases; J trimming: 0 bases; junction bases outside the gene matches: 6. Germline V gene sequence: CDR1 SGHRS, CDR2 YFSETQ. In DNA form, the CDR3 reads TGCGCCAGCAGCTTGGTTGCGGGACAGGGCGACCAAGAGACCCAGTACTTC. Encoded protein: CASSLVAGQGDQETQYF. The full variable domain, completed using reference TRBV5-1 and TRBJ2-5, is KAGVTQTPRYLIKTRGQQVTLSCSPISGHRSVSWYQQTPGQGLQFLFEYFSETQRNKGNFPGRFSGRQFSNSRSEMNVSTLELGDSALYLCASSLVAGQGDQETQYFGPGTRLLVL.

There are a few counts of this clone. This sequence joins TRBV9 and TRBJ2-2; unclear D gene. The CDR3 covers 14 residues. Deletions cut 2 bases from V and 1 base from J, with 6 bases between. CDR1 and CDR2 (germline): SGDLS, YYNGEE. CDR3 loop: CASSVVGNTGELFF. CDR3 in DNA: TGTGCCAGCAGCGTTGTAGGGAACACCGGGGAGCTGTTTTTT.

The rearrangement links TRBV5-4 to TRBJ2-2, with 8 bases identical to TRBD1. Germline CDR1 SGHNT, CDR2 YYREEE (reference sequence). CDR3 size: 15 residues. V lost 4 bases and J lost 7; bases outside the gene matches: 9. Here the CDR3 reads CASSLLDRVLGELFF. The CDR3, as DNA: TGTGCCAGCAGCCTCCTGGACAGGGTTCTCGGGGAGCTGTTTTTT. The entire variable domain, with the rest obtained from reference TRBV5-4 and TRBJ2-2, is as follows: ETGVTQSPTHLIKTRGQQVTLRCSSQSGHNTVSWYQQALGQGPQFIFQYYREEENGRGNFPPRFSGLQFPNYSSELNVNALELDDSALYLCASSLLDRVLGELFFGEGSRLTVL.